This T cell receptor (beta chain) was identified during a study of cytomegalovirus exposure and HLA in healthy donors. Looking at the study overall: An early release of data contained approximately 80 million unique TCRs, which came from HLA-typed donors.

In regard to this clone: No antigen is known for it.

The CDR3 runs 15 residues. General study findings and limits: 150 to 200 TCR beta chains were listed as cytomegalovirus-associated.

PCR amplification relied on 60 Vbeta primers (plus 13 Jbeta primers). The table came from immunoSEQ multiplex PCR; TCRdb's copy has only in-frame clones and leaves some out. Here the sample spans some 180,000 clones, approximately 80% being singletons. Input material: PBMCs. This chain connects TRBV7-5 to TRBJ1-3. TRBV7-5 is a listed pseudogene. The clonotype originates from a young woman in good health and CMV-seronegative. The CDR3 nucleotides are TGTGCCAGAAGCGAAATACTAAGCTCTGGAAACACCATATATTTT. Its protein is CARSEILSSGNTIYF.